This T cell receptor beta chain came from a study of T-cell reconstitution after alpha-beta-depleted transplantation in children. Study-wide points: There were reportedly several hundred expanded graft clones from which alpha-beta T cells came about two months after transplant. Some patients' high day-60 TCRbeta diversity was attributed to recipient cells surviving conditioning. One year after transplant, T-cell counts and diversity came mostly from newly produced T cells.

This clonotype was seen a handful of times. The antigen remains unidentified. This sample's TCRbeta library carried unique molecular identifier barcodes. TCRdb processed the PCR reads anew with MiXCR; each CDR3 protein has one entry. The data show approximately 800,000 distinct CDR3 sequences, less than 20% seen once. V shed 4 bases and J shed 4 bases, with 13 bases lying between them. Germline assignment: CDR1 LGHNA and CDR2 YNFKEQ. This CDR3 is 15 amino acids long. The source of this sequence is a male patient between 10 and 17 years old who had a stem cell transplant for acute lymphoblastic leukemia, so the T cells may come from the graft donor. The chain employs TRBV4-2 and TRBJ2-2; the D gene is possibly TRBD1 (7 bases). This specimen consisted of PBMCs, mostly from graft donor cells, obtained 360 days after TCRalphabeta/CD19-depleted stem cell transplant. The CDR3 sequence: CASSLTQGGTGELFF. The CDR3 nucleotides are TGTGCCAGCAGCCTCACCCAGGGGGGCACCGGGGAGCTGTTTTTT.